Listed below are T cell receptor beta chains from one sample, sequenced in a study of T-cell memory formation after mild COVID-19. One entry per CDR3 protein, called by TCRdb with MiXCR from the 5' RACE reads. Of some 600,000 distinct CDR3 sequences listed, around a sixth were seen once; the top ten hold roughly 7.8%. Sequencing was done on a sample of PBMCs or a T cell subset sorted from them (not recorded which). The receptors shown here come from an adult woman who had mild COVID-19 (a few samples of this study predate the infection). Cell type and time point are not known. The CDR3 runs from the conserved cysteine through the conserved F or W. Each record gives: CDR3 protein, V gene.

CDR3: CASSLDVGRGTDTQYF
V: TRBV5-4

CDR3: CASSSEPRPPGSMDTQYF
V: TRBV6-5

CDR3: CASSLIRGEETQYF
V: TRBV11-2

CDR3: CASSLIRLAGNTDTQYF
V: TRBV7-2

CDR3: CATSRVTRQETQYF
V: TRBV15

CDR3: CASSIGTSGTEQFF
V: TRBV5-1

CDR3: CASSISGRGIGEQFF
V: TRBV7-2

CDR3: CASSPPRNSYEQYF
V: TRBV18

CDR3: CASSLGDRGPHEQYF
V: TRBV7-8

CDR3: CASNKGSLDETQYF
V: TRBV6-2/TRBV6-3

CDR3: CASRRTGFVMETQYF
V: TRBV7-2

CDR3: CSASAGKGEEKLFF
V: TRBV20-1

CDR3: CASSPLAGSNEQFF
V: TRBV12-3/TRBV12-4

CDR3: CATSDPPSTDTQYF
V: TRBV24-1

CDR3: CASSDNSIDTQYF
V: TRBV2

CDR3: CASSHPRDRSTGELFF
V: TRBV5-1

CDR3: CAWTEKGNTEAFF
V: TRBV30

CDR3: CASSRTGSRETQYF
V: TRBV6-2/TRBV6-3

CDR3: CSATPPGGLTDTQYF
V: TRBV20-1

CDR3: CASSLQRVTYEQYF
V: TRBV6-2/TRBV6-3

CDR3: CASALEGRNEQFF
V: TRBV5-1

CDR3: CASSLGQGIYGYTF
V: TRBV7-9

CDR3: CASSGYDRNGYEQYF
V: TRBV4-1

CDR3: CASSFGQGLNTEAFF
V: TRBV27

CDR3: CAWSEGVGANYGYTF
V: TRBV30

CDR3: CAWSPPDRLGEQYF
V: TRBV30

CDR3: CSASRTDPYYNEQFF
V: TRBV20-1

CDR3: CASSFGLAGGSPDEQFF
V: TRBV12-3/TRBV12-4

CDR3: CASSTLWAEAFF
V: TRBV19

CDR3: CASSLAGTRENTQYF
V: TRBV12-3/TRBV12-4

CDR3: CASSHPGQGRPEAFF
V: TRBV4-1

CDR3: CASSYLAGGYEQYF
V: TRBV6-2/TRBV6-3

CDR3: CASSTRLAGTHEQYF
V: TRBV12-3/TRBV12-4

CDR3: CASSPVGDHEQYF
V: TRBV18

CDR3: CASSVAPKGPGNTEAFF
V: TRBV9

CDR3: CASSTGQGSYGYTF
V: TRBV6-1

CDR3: CASRDRGQSEQYF
V: TRBV6-2/TRBV6-3

CDR3: CASSFRRQYTEAFF
V: TRBV12-3/TRBV12-4

CDR3: CATSDLRGGSTGELFF
V: TRBV24-1

CDR3: CASSGGTRYNEQFF
V: TRBV9

CDR3: CASSPRGGLEAFF
V: TRBV7-2

CDR3: CASSLVPARSYNEQFF
V: TRBV7-8

CDR3: CASSQGMLGQPQHF
V: TRBV4-1

CDR3: CAISEVRGQSNYGYTF
V: TRBV10-3